This T cell receptor (beta chain) stems from a study of OX40 agonist ivuxolimab in advanced cancers. Study-wide findings and caveats: More expanded clones were seen, on average, in CD8+ T cells than in CD4+. Some nonresponders additionally presented with little normalized T-cell clonal expansion.

With respect to this clone: Antigen unknown.

Generated by immunoSEQ multiplex PCR, the TCRdb table keeps only in-frame clones and is missing some. The profile shows about 21,000 clones, around 76% of them singletons. Trimming shortened V by 0 bases and J by 8 bases, and 14 bases separated the two germline ends. The CDR3 runs to 14 residues. CDR1 is SGHDT and CDR2 is YYEEEE in the germline V gene. The chain is built from TRBV5-6 and TRBJ1-2; unclear D gene. Sequencing was performed on CD4+ or CD8+ T cells sorted from blood, taken in a trial of the OX40 agonist ivuxolimab. This TCR derives from an adult with an advanced solid tumor such as melanoma, head and neck, liver or kidney cancer. The CDR3 loop reads CASSLVGPGGGYTF. The CDR3 bases are TGTGCCAGCAGCTTGGTGGGCCCCGGTGGCGGCTACACCTTC.